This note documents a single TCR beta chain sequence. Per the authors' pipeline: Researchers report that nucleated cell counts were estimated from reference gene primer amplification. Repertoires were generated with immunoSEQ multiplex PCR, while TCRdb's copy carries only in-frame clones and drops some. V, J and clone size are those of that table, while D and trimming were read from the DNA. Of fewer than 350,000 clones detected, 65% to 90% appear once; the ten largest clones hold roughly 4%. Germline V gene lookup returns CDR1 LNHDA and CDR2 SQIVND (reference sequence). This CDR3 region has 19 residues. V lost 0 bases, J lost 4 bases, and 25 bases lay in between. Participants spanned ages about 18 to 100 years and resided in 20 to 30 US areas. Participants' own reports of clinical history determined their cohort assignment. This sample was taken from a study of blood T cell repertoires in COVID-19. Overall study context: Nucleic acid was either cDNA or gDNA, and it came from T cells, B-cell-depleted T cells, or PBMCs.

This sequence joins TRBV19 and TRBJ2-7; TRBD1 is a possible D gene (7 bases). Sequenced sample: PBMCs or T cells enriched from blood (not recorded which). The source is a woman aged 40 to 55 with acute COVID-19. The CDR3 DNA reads TGTGCCAGTAGTATAGATCGGGGGATAACAGGGGCCCGAGGGTACGAGCAGTACTTC. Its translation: CASSIDRGITGARGYEQYF. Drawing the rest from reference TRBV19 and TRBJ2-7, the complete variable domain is DGGITQSPKYLFRKEGQNVTLSCEQNLNHDAMYWYRQDPGQGLRLIYYSQIVNDFQKGDIAEGYSVSREKKESFPLTVTSAQKNPTAFYLCASSIDRGITGARGYEQYFGPGTRLTVT.